These T cell receptor beta chains were read from a single sample in a study of T cells in Graves' hyperthyroidism and ophthalmopathy. Using its own MiXCR run on the multiplex PCR reads, TCRdb lists one record per CDR3 protein. This sample has over 350,000 distinct CDR3 sequences; 18% occur once, and the top ten carry 35% to 50%. Sequencing used blood. All receptors derive from a man younger than 35 with Graves' ophthalmopathy. The CDR3 runs from the conserved cysteine through the conserved F or W. Fields, in order: J gene, D gene, clone size, V gene, CDR3 DNA, CDR3 protein. A D gene is named only where the DNA matches it firmly. Rows may omit the clone size; those that give it use once, few, many or a size class.

J gene: TRBJ2-1
D gene: NA
clone size: many
V gene: TRBV18
CDR3 DNA: TGTGCCAGCTCACCACCTTACGACAACAATGAGCAGTTCTTC
CDR3 protein: CASSPPYDNNEQFF

J gene: TRBJ1-2
D gene: NA
clone size: NA
V gene: TRBV5-4
CDR3 DNA: TGTGCCAGCAGCTCCGAAGAGGGACGGATCTATGGCTACACCTTC
CDR3 protein: CASSSEEGRIYGYTF

J gene: TRBJ2-5
D gene: TRBD1
clone size: few
V gene: TRBV6-1
CDR3 DNA: TGTGCCAGCAGTACCTCGGGACAGGGTATTGTGGAGACCCAGTACTTC
CDR3 protein: CASSTSGQGIVETQYF

J gene: TRBJ2-1
D gene: NA
clone size: many
V gene: TRBV11-2
CDR3 DNA: TGTGCCAGCAGCCCACCATCGTATACGCAGTTCTTC
CDR3 protein: CASSPPSYTQFF

J gene: TRBJ2-7
D gene: NA
clone size: many
V gene: TRBV20-1
CDR3 DNA: TGCAGTGCTAGAGACGGTTCTGGCCGAGGCTACGAGCAGTACTTC
CDR3 protein: CSARDGSGRGYEQYF

J gene: TRBJ2-3
D gene: NA
clone size: NA
V gene: TRBV20-1
CDR3 DNA: TGCAGTGCTAGAGATCCTTCTAGCGGCACAGATACGCAGTATTTT
CDR3 protein: CSARDPSSGTDTQYF

J gene: TRBJ2-1
D gene: NA
clone size: many
V gene: TRBV14
CDR3 DNA: TGTGCCAGCAGCCATTGCCTCGGGCAGGGGAGGTGTGAGCAGTTCTTC
CDR3 protein: CASSHCLGQGRCEQFF

J gene: TRBJ2-1
D gene: TRBD2
clone size: NA
V gene: TRBV3-1
CDR3 DNA: TGTGCCAGCAGCCCCGATTTACAGGAGTCTCGCGGGGGGAATGAGCAGTTCTTC
CDR3 protein: CASSPDLQESRGGNEQFF

J gene: TRBJ1-1
D gene: NA
clone size: many
V gene: TRBV11-2
CDR3 DNA: TGTGCCAGCAGCTTTACTTCAGGCTCTGAAGCTTTCTTT
CDR3 protein: CASSFTSGSEAFF

J gene: TRBJ2-3
D gene: NA
clone size: once
V gene: TRBV19
CDR3 DNA: TGTGCCAGTAGTATAGAGACTCGGGGGCGTGGGACAGATACGCAGTATTTT
CDR3 protein: CASSIETRGRGTDTQYF

J gene: TRBJ2-3
D gene: TRBD1
clone size: few
V gene: TRBV11-2
CDR3 DNA: TGTGCCAGCAGCTTAACGAGACAGGGGGAGAGCACAGATACGCAGTATTTT
CDR3 protein: CASSLTRQGESTDTQYF

J gene: TRBJ1-3
D gene: NA
clone size: once
V gene: TRBV6-1
CDR3 DNA: TGTGCCAGCAGCCGGGGCCTCCGGGGGGCCGGAAACACCATATATTTT
CDR3 protein: CASSRGLRGAGNTIYF